Listed below are T cell receptor beta chains from one sample, sequenced in a study of blood T cell repertoires in COVID-19. Produced via immunoSEQ multiplex PCR; TCRdb's table is partial and in-frame only. The top ten clones hold around 1.1% of a sample with approximately 450,000 clones, 75% to 90% of them seen once. The sequenced sample was PBMCs or T cells enriched from blood (not recorded which). The receptor source for this set is a man aged 30 to 39 who had recovered from COVID-19. CDR3s include the opening cysteine and the closing phenylalanine or tryptophan. The order of the fields is clone size, J gene, V gene, D gene, CDR3 protein, CDR3 DNA. D genes are given only for firm matches. Clone size is not always given. Where it is, it says once, few, many or a class for expanded clones.

size: -
J: TRBJ2-7
V: TRBV5-1
D: -
CDR3: CASSSLASNEQYF
DNA: TGCGCCAGCAGCTCACTTGCTTCCAACGAGCAGTACTTC

size: -
J: TRBJ1-5
V: TRBV19
D: TRBD1
CDR3: CASNTGGNQPQHF
DNA: TGTGCCAGTAATACAGGGGGCAATCAGCCCCAGCATTTT

size: -
J: TRBJ2-7
V: TRBV7-6
D: -
CDR3: CASSLGQDGPPQYF
DNA: TGTGCCAGCAGCTTAGGACAGGATGGACCCCCGCAGTACTTC

size: -
J: TRBJ1-1
V: TRBV18
D: TRBD1
CDR3: CASSPNPGQGLNTEAFF
DNA: TGTGCCAGCTCACCGAACCCGGGACAGGGGTTGAACACTGAAGCTTTCTTT

size: -
J: TRBJ2-1
V: TRBV9
D: -
CDR3: CASSETSYNEQFF
DNA: TGTGCCAGCAGCGAGACTAGCTACAATGAGCAGTTCTTC

size: few
J: TRBJ2-1
V: TRBV2
D: -
CDR3: CASSSLPGRVGNEQFF
DNA: TGTGCCAGCAGCTCCCTACCCGGGCGGGTTGGGAATGAGCAGTTCTTC

size: -
J: TRBJ2-7
V: TRBV7-8
D: TRBD1
CDR3: CASSLQDRGGEQYF
DNA: TGTGCCAGCAGCTTACAGGACAGGGGTGGCGAGCAGTACTTC

size: -
J: TRBJ2-7
V: TRBV5-6
D: TRBD1
CDR3: CASSLNRGRGEQYF
DNA: TGTGCCAGCAGCTTGAACAGGGGAAGAGGAGAGCAGTACTTC

size: -
J: TRBJ1-6
V: TRBV5-6
D: TRBD1
CDR3: CASSRGQGLGSPLHF
DNA: TGTGCCAGCAGCCGCGGACAGGGGCTAGGTTCACCCCTCCACTTT

size: -
J: TRBJ1-5
V: TRBV5-3
D: -
CDR3: CVRSGGHLSRNQPQHF
DNA: TGTGTCAGAAGCGGGGGCCACCTTTCAAGGAATCAGCCCCAGCATTTT

size: -
J: TRBJ2-7
V: TRBV28
D: TRBD2
CDR3: CASSPLLAGISYEQYF
DNA: TGTGCCAGCAGCCCCCTTTTAGCGGGGATCTCCTACGAGCAGTACTTC

size: -
J: TRBJ1-3
V: TRBV28
D: -
CDR3: CASSLGNSGNTIYF
DNA: TGTGCCAGCAGTTTGGGCAACTCTGGAAACACCATATATTTT

size: -
J: TRBJ1-1
V: TRBV2
D: -
CDR3: CASSESLGRVAFF
DNA: TGTGCCAGCAGTGAAAGTCTAGGCAGGGTGGCTTTCTTT

size: -
J: TRBJ2-1
V: TRBV24-1
D: -
CDR3: CATSSGGRRSGEQFF
DNA: TGTGCCACCAGTTCAGGCGGCAGGAGGTCTGGTGAGCAGTTCTTC

size: -
J: TRBJ1-4
V: TRBV9
D: -
CDR3: CASSSGEKLFF
DNA: TGTGCCAGCAGCTCGGGTGAAAAACTGTTTTTT

size: -
J: TRBJ2-5
V: TRBV11-2
D: TRBD1
CDR3: CASSSTGVRETQYF
DNA: TGTGCCAGCAGCTCGACAGGGGTGCGGGAGACCCAGTACTTC

size: -
J: TRBJ1-4
V: TRBV7-9
D: -
CDR3: CASSLAGALNEKLFF
DNA: TGTGCCAGCAGCTTGGCAGGGGCATTAAATGAAAAACTGTTTTTT

size: once
J: TRBJ1-2
V: TRBV10-3
D: -
CDR3: CAISESGGENGYTF
DNA: TGTGCCATCAGTGAGTCAGGGGGGGAGAATGGCTACACCTTC

size: -
J: TRBJ2-5
V: TRBV11-2
D: -
CDR3: CASSTIRGQPQETQYF
DNA: TGTGCCAGCAGCACAATCAGGGGCCAGCCCCAAGAGACCCAGTACTTC

size: -
J: TRBJ1-1
V: TRBV10-1
D: -
CDR3: CASSRNRNTEAFF
DNA: TGCGCCAGCAGCAGGAATCGTAACACTGAAGCTTTCTTT

size: -
J: TRBJ2-2
V: TRBV19
D: -
CDR3: CASSVDYQGGTGELFF
DNA: TGTGCCAGTAGTGTGGACTATCAGGGGGGCACCGGGGAGCTGTTTTTT

size: -
J: TRBJ2-5
V: TRBV11-2
D: TRBD2
CDR3: CASSLRLAGVETQYF
DNA: TGTGCCAGCAGCTTAAGACTAGCGGGAGTAGAGACCCAGTACTTC

size: -
J: TRBJ2-2
V: TRBV28
D: -
CDR3: CASFRAGELFF
DNA: TGTGCCAGCTTCCGAGCCGGGGAGCTGTTTTTT

size: -
J: TRBJ2-1
V: TRBV27
D: -
CDR3: CASSSRTPSYNEQFF
DNA: TGTGCCAGCAGTTCGCGGACACCCTCCTACAATGAGCAGTTCTTC

size: -
J: TRBJ1-1
V: TRBV27
D: TRBD1
CDR3: CASSAGTGFWNTEAFF
DNA: TGTGCCAGCTCCGCTGGGACAGGGTTTTGGAACACTGAAGCTTTCTTT

size: -
J: TRBJ2-7
V: TRBV6-5
D: -
CDR3: CATTEGAGEQYF
DNA: TGTGCCACTACCGAGGGGGCGGGGGAGCAGTACTTC

size: -
J: TRBJ2-7
V: TRBV28
D: -
CDR3: CASGQGSYEQYF
DNA: TGTGCCAGTGGGCAGGGATCCTACGAGCAGTACTTC

size: -
J: TRBJ2-5
V: TRBV6-2/TRBV6-3
D: -
CDR3: CASSNSQGLLETQYF
DNA: TGTGCCAGCAGCAACTCACAGGGCCTCCTGGAGACCCAGTACTTC

size: -
J: TRBJ2-7
V: TRBV5-5
D: TRBD2
CDR3: CASSLTTSSYEQYF
DNA: TGTGCCAGCAGCTTGACGACTAGCAGCTACGAGCAGTACTTC

size: -
J: TRBJ2-5
V: TRBV6-1
D: -
CDR3: CASSDQGTETQYF
DNA: TGTGCCAGCAGTGACCAGGGAACGGAGACCCAGTACTTC

size: -
J: TRBJ1-3
V: TRBV30
D: -
CDR3: CAWALPVRRNTIYF
DNA: TGTGCCTGGGCCCTGCCGGTTAGAAGAAACACCATATATTTT

size: -
J: TRBJ2-3
V: TRBV5-1
D: -
CDR3: CASSLVTAAYTQYF
DNA: TGCGCCAGCAGCTTGGTGACCGCGGCATATACGCAGTATTTT

size: -
J: TRBJ1-2
V: TRBV5-1
D: TRBD1
CDR3: CASSFRITGGGDLGYTF
DNA: TGCGCCAGCAGCTTCAGAATCACAGGGGGCGGGGACCTTGGCTACACCTTC

size: -
J: TRBJ2-3
V: TRBV7-9
D: -
CDR3: CASSSGALSTPTDTQYF
DNA: TGTGCCAGCAGCTCTGGAGCGCTAAGTACTCCCACAGATACGCAGTATTTT

size: -
J: TRBJ2-3
V: TRBV11-1
D: -
CDR3: CASSALRVDTQYF
DNA: TGTGCCAGCAGCGCGCTCAGGGTAGATACGCAGTATTTT

size: -
J: TRBJ1-1
V: TRBV20-1
D: -
CDR3: CSASRRDKTLLNTEAFF
DNA: TGCAGTGCTAGTCGTAGGGACAAGACTCTTCTGAACACTGAAGCTTTCTTT